This TCR beta chain came from a study of T cells in localized non-small cell lung cancer. Study-level points and caveats: Among the top 100 tumor clones, a median about 58 appeared in adjacent lung. Those with higher blood T cell density had longer overall survival. Maximal T cell clonality occurred in uninvolved adjacent lung, with tumor ranking below it.

This CDR3 contains 14 residues. Trimming shortened V by 4 bases and J by 4 bases, and 16 bases separated the two germline ends. CDR1 GTSNPN and CDR2 SVGIG come from the germline V gene (reference sequence). Generated by immunoSEQ multiplex PCR, the TCRdb table keeps only in-frame clones and is missing some. The table shows around 1,800 clones, with about a quarter occurring only once. By share of the sample, this clone is large. The antigen is unknown. Sample: normal lung tissue next to the tumor, taken before any cancer treatment. The J gene is TRBJ1-1, the V gene TRBV30; D is undetermined. The sequence was obtained from a female donor of 60 years or more with stage I lung adenocarcinoma. CDR3 DNA sequence: TGTGCCTGGAAGTATTCCGGGATAGGCACTGAAGCTTTCTTT. This gives the protein CAWKYSGIGTEAFF.